This entry features one T cell receptor (beta chain) sequence. The data stem from a study of blood T cell repertoires in COVID-19. Across the study: From the United States, Italy and Spain came samples of acute and convalescent COVID-19. PBMCs, B-cell-depleted T cells, or T cells were the source of the cDNA or gDNA that made up the material.

Clones were sequenced by immunoSEQ multiplex PCR, and TCRdb holds only the in-frame ones, with some missing. In the table there are 250,000 to 350,000 clones, 70% to 85% of which are singletons. V was clipped by 5 bases and J by 3 bases, with 14 bases between them. Germline CDR1 and CDR2: SGHTS and YDEGEE. The CDR3 has 14 residues. Seattle cases were enrolled at active infection and followed longitudinally. This TCR derives from a human donor with COVID-19, enrolled during active disease. The donor label of this sample is uncertain. Input material: peripheral blood. This chain connects TRBV5-8 to TRBJ1-2; D perhaps matches TRBD1 (5 bases). CDR3 protein: CASRDNRRDYGYTF. CDR3 nucleotide sequence: TGTGCCAGCAGAGATAACAGGAGGGACTATGGCTACACCTTC.